This entry lists 28 T cell receptor beta chains sequenced from one sample in a study of blood T cells in healthy people across ages. Primers used in a second PCR of about 6 to 11 cycles were a sample-barcoded 5' primer and a J-beta primer mix. TCRdb ran MiXCR on the 5' RACE reads and lists one entry per CDR3 protein. The profile covers some 900,000 distinct CDR3 sequences, with around 48% appearing a single time and 13% taken by the ten largest. Sequencing used blood. These receptors all come from a man aged 25-45 years in good health.

The genes are TRBV28 and TRBJ2-1; either TRBD1 or TRBD2 may supply D (5 bases each). Trimming pared 5 bases from V and 8 bases from J, leaving 19 bases between. Per the germline V gene, CDR1 is MDHEN and CDR2 is SYDVKM. This CDR3 contains 15 residues. CDR3 coding DNA: TGTGCCAGCAGTAGTGGACAAGGGAGTCTCCATGAGCAGTTCTTC. Translated: CASSSGQGSLHEQFF.

The chain uses TRBV4-2 and TRBJ1-2; D is unclear. Germline values: CDR1 LGHNA, CDR2 YNFKEQ. Trimming left V 1 base short and J 3 bases short, with 12 bases between. This CDR3 has 15 residues. The CDR3 spells CASSQVNAKHYGYTF. Written as DNA, the CDR3 is TGTGCCAGCAGCCAAGTTAACGCCAAGCACTATGGCTACACCTTC.

The chain uses TRBV12-3 or TRBV12-4 and TRBJ2-2, with a tentative D call TRBD1 (7 bases). V gave up 3 bases and J gave up 4 bases, with 9 bases separating them. The CDR3 runs to 14 residues. The CDR3 DNA follows: TGTGCCAGCAGTTTTCAGGGGGGCACCGGGGAGCTGTTTTTT. Translating gives CASSFQGGTGELFF.

J is TRBJ2-7 and V is TRBV20-1, with TRBD2 matching over 7 bases. The junction had 6 bases not matched to a gene; V was cut back by 1 base and J by 0 bases. CDR3 size: 15 residues. Germline V CDR1 and CDR2: DFQATT, SNEGSKA (reference sequence). This chain's CDR3 is CSARVLRGSSYEQYF. CDR3 DNA sequence: TGCAGTGCTAGAGTTTTGCGGGGGAGCTCCTACGAGCAGTACTTC.

This chain uses TRBV10-3 with TRBJ2-3; D possibly corresponds to TRBD1 (5 bases). The V gene's germline CDR1 is ENHRY and CDR2 SYGVKD. CDR3 length: 15 amino acids. V was shortened by 7 bases and J by 2 bases, with 16 bases between the two germline ends. CDR3 region: CAINYDSLTTDTQYF. The CDR3 DNA reads TGTGCCATCAACTACGACAGCCTAACCACAGATACGCAGTATTTT.

In this sample, this clonotype turned up a few times. The J gene is TRBJ2-1, the V gene TRBV12-3 or TRBV12-4, with 13 bases identical to TRBD2. Germline trimming cut 3 bases from V and 4 bases from J; bases unmatched to any gene: 3. The CDR3 loop spans 16 amino acids. The CDR3 bases are TGTGCCAGCAGTTTGACTAGCGGGGGGAAATACAATGAGCAGTTCTTC. This codes for CASSLTSGGKYNEQFF.

The chain joins TRBV12-3 or TRBV12-4 to TRBJ1-1; D not resolved. V was pared by 6 bases and J by 7 bases, with 15 bases between. The CDR3 is made up of 13 amino acids. CDR3: CASSTAVWYEAFF. The CDR3 DNA reads as TGTGCCAGCAGCACGGCTGTGTGGTATGAAGCTTTCTTT.

There are a few counts of this clonotype. The chain links TRBV24-1 to TRBJ2-7; 9 bases align to TRBD1. The CDR3 consists of 15 residues. With 3 bases clipped from V and 3 bases from J, the junction kept 5 bases outside the gene matches. Germline assignment: CDR1 KGHDR and CDR2 SFDVKD. DNA of the CDR3: TGTGCCACCAGTGATCCGGGACAGGGCTTCTACGAGCAGTACTTC. Protein sequence: CATSDPGQGFYEQYF.

This clonotype has a single count. The chain joins TRBV12-3 or TRBV12-4 to TRBJ2-1, with D tentatively TRBD2 (7 bases). V was shortened by 6 bases and J by 2 bases, with 11 bases between the two germline ends. CDR3 length equals 14 residues. CDR3 in DNA: TGTGCCAGCAGGGGGGGGGCTGCCTACAATGAGCAGTTCTTC. It translates to CASRGGAAYNEQFF.

This clonotype has just one count. A much larger clone differs from this one at a single base, so this may be a read error. The CDR3 coding sequence is TGCGCCAGCAGCCAAGATCAAGTACGGTGCCTTGACTATGGCTACACCTTC. This codes for CASSQDQVRCLDYGYTF. The chain carries TRBV4-1 and TRBJ1-2; unclear D gene. Trimming removed 0 bases from V and 3 bases from J, with 17 bases in between. CDR3 length: 17 residues. Germline lookup yields CDR1 MGHRA and CDR2 YSYEKL.

The chain combines TRBV6-2 or TRBV6-3 with TRBJ2-7; the D is unclear. Deletions cut 9 bases from V and 0 bases from J, with 18 bases between. CDR3 length equals 15 residues. Germline values: CDR1 MNHEY, CDR2 SVGEGT. The CDR3 here is CASGLKRLDSYEQYF. In DNA, the CDR3 is TGTGCCAGTGGCTTGAAGCGCCTTGACTCCTACGAGCAGTACTTC.

The chain joins TRBV7-2 to TRBJ2-6, with D perhaps TRBD1 (6 bases). Per the germline V gene, CDR1 is SGHTA and CDR2 is FQGNSA. The CDR3 runs 17 residues. Trimming removed 0 bases at V and 1 base at J, with 10 bases between. The CDR3 sequence is CASSLAGAFSGANVLTF. The CDR3 DNA reads as TGTGCCAGCAGCTTAGCGGGGGCTTTTTCTGGGGCCAACGTCCTGACTTTC. The entire variable domain, with the rest obtained from reference TRBV7-2 and TRBJ2-6, is as follows: GAGVSQSPSNKVTEKGKDVELRCDPISGHTALYWYRQSLGQGLEFLIYFQGNSAPDKSGLPSDRFSAERTGGSVSTLTIQRTQQEDSAVYLCASSLAGAFSGANVLTFGAGSRLTVL.

The chain links TRBV2 to TRBJ2-7; no definite D call. CDR1 and CDR2 (germline): SNHLY, FYNNEI. Deletions cut 7 bases from V and 4 bases from J, with 8 bases between. CDR3 length: 11 amino acids. The CDR3 sequence: CASKAAYEQYF. In nucleotides, the CDR3 is TGTGCCAGCAAGGCTGCTTACGAGCAGTACTTC.

The chain is built from TRBV7-2 and TRBJ2-3; 9 bases are shared with TRBD2. CDR3 length equals 16 residues. J was trimmed by 1 base and V by 6 bases; bases with no gene match: 8. Germline assignment: CDR1 SGHTA and CDR2 FQGNSA. CDR3 amino acids: CASRGSVAGGTDTQYF. The CDR3, as DNA: TGTGCCAGCAGGGGGTCGGTAGCGGGGGGCACAGATACGCAGTATTTT. The full variable domain, in which reference TRBV7-2 and TRBJ2-3 provide the parts outside the CDR3, is GAGVSQSPSNKVTEKGKDVELRCDPISGHTALYWYRQSLGQGLEFLIYFQGNSAPDKSGLPSDRFSAERTGGSVSTLTIQRTQQEDSAVYLCASRGSVAGGTDTQYFGPGTRLTVL.

This clonotype has at least ten counts. The chain links TRBV13 to TRBJ2-7, with a possible D match to TRBD1 (6 bases). The germline gives CDR1 PRHDT, CDR2 FYEKMQ (reference sequence). V was pared by 6 bases and J by 2 bases, with 11 bases between. The CDR3 sequence is 13 residues long. CDR3 loop: CASSFDRPYEQYF. Written as DNA, the CDR3 is TGTGCCAGCAGTTTCGACAGGCCCTACGAGCAGTACTTC.

V is TRBV12-3 or TRBV12-4 and J is TRBJ2-6; D may be TRBD2 (6 bases). The CDR3 spans 15 residues. V gave up 3 bases and J gave up 2 bases, with 8 bases separating them. The CDR3 is CASSLTSAGANVLTF. The CDR3 DNA reads as TGTGCCAGCAGTTTGACTAGTGCTGGGGCCAACGTCCTGACTTTC.

This chain connects TRBV30 to TRBJ1-1; 8 bases are a match to TRBD1. Germline loops: CDR1 GTSNPN, CDR2 SVGIG (reference sequence). J gave up 1 base and V 3 bases, and 1 base lay outside the gene matches. CDR3 length: 13 residues. The CDR3 sequence: CAWRTGANTEAFF. The CDR3, as DNA: TGTGCCTGGAGGACAGGGGCGAACACTGAAGCTTTCTTT.

V usage is TRBV11-1 and J usage is TRBJ2-3; D might be TRBD2 (5 bases). Germline CDR1 reads SGHAT; CDR2 reads FQDESV (reference sequence). V lost 3 bases to trimming and J lost 6 bases, with 10 bases between them. The CDR3 runs 13 residues. CDR3 DNA: TGTGCCAGCAGCTTCGGGGTCGGCGATACGCAGTATTTT. This sequence encodes CASSFGVGDTQYF.

Note on this clonotype: A much larger clonotype is one base distant, so this may be a read error. V is TRBV27 and J is TRBJ2-7; TRBD1 matches at 8 bases. The CDR3 totals 14 residues. The V and J ends lost 6 bases and 2 bases, in that order; junction bases with no gene match: 6. Germline V gene sequence: CDR1 MNHEY, CDR2 SMNVEV (reference sequence). The CDR3, as DNA: TGTGCCAGCAGGCTGACAGGGGTTCCCTACGAGCAGTACTTC. Translated: CASRLTGVPYEQYF.

J is TRBJ2-7 and V is TRBV2, with a tentative D call TRBD1 (5 bases). Germline-derived CDR1 and CDR2 are SNHLY and FYNNEI. This CDR3 comprises 14 residues. V was pared by 7 bases and J by 7 bases, with 20 bases between. The DNA for the CDR3 is TGTGCCAGCAACCAGGGTAAGGGTAATGGGGAGCAGTACTTC. Translated, it gives CASNQGKGNGEQYF. Full variable domain (remainder filled in from reference TRBV2 and TRBJ2-7): EPEVTQTPSHQVTQMGQEVILRCVPISNHLYFYWYRQILGQKVEFLVSFYNNEISEKSEIFDDQFSVERPDGSNFTLKIRSTKLEDSAMYFCASNQGKGNGEQYFGPGTRLTVT.

The rearrangement links TRBV20-1 to TRBJ2-5; perhaps TRBD1 as D (5 bases). The end of the DNA is better explained by TRBJ2-7, so the J call may be wrong. From germline, CDR1 is DFQATT and CDR2 SNEGSKA (reference sequence). The CDR3 covers 13 residues. The CDR3 DNA reads TGCAGTGCTAGACCCCCCCGACAGCTCGAGCAGTACTTC. Translation gives CSARPPRQLEQYF.

Comment on this clonotype: At one of its ends the junction is not consistent with the germline gene, which may arise from a read error. The J gene is TRBJ2-7, the V gene TRBV12-3 or TRBV12-4; 9 bases agree with TRBD1. This CDR3 is 18 amino acids long. Here the CDR3 DNA reads TGTACCAGCAGCCCCGCCCCGGGACAGGGTATGACATCCTACGAGCAGTACTTC. Translating gives CTSSPAPGQGMTSYEQYF.

The chain employs TRBV7-9 and TRBJ2-7; 7 bases agree with TRBD2. After removal of 4 bases from V and 3 bases from J, the junction contained 6 bases not matched to a gene. Germline CDR1 SEHNR, CDR2 FQNEAQ (reference sequence). This CDR3 region has 14 residues. CDR3 in DNA: TGTGCCAGCAGCTCGGGACTACAAATCTACGAGCAGTACTTC. Translating gives CASSSGLQIYEQYF.

Remarks on this clonotype: The junction differs from germline at one of its ends, possibly a read error. The chain links TRBV7-9 to TRBJ2-1; 7 nucleotides line up with TRBD1. CDR1 is SEHNR and CDR2 is FQNEAQ in the germline V gene (reference sequence). This CDR3 spans 13 amino acids. CDR3: CACSLGGIDEQFF. The CDR3 DNA is TGTGCCTGCAGCTTAGGGGGCATCGATGAGCAGTTCTTC. Full variable domain (remainder filled in from reference TRBV7-9 and TRBJ2-1): DTGVSQNPRHKITKRGQNVTFRCDPISEHNRLYWYRQTLGQGPEFLTYFQNEAQLEKSRLLSDRFSAERPKGSFSTLEIQRTEQGDSAMYLCACSLGGIDEQFFGPGTRLTVL.

There are a few counts of this clonotype. The chain carries TRBV9 and TRBJ2-3; TRBD2 is a possible D gene (5 bases). The CDR3 is 14 residues long. In germline, CDR1 is SGDLS, CDR2 YYNGEE. V dropped 2 bases and J dropped 3 bases, with 10 bases sitting between them. The CDR3 nucleotides are TGTGCCAGCAGCGTTTTTCCGGGGACAGATACGCAGTATTTT. Encoded protein: CASSVFPGTDTQYF.

The chain recombines TRBV20-1 with TRBJ2-1; D may be TRBD1 (5 bases). Deletions cut 4 bases from V and 9 bases from J, with 19 bases between. This CDR3 region has 14 residues. CDR1 is DFQATT, CDR2 SNEGSKA, per germline (reference sequence). The CDR3 DNA sequence: TGCAGTGCTAATAGGGGTCCCTCCGGTGGTGAGCAGTTCTTC. Amino acids: CSANRGPSGGEQFF.

This clonotype turned up a few times. V is TRBV29-1 and J is TRBJ2-3; D gene uncertain. The CDR3 covers 13 residues. Germline CDR1 and CDR2: SQVTM and ANQGSEA. Trimming removed 3 bases at V and 0 bases at J, with 7 bases between. The CDR3 loop is CSVDAQSTDTQYF. In nucleotides, the CDR3 is TGCAGCGTTGATGCCCAGAGCACAGATACGCAGTATTTT.

J is TRBJ2-1 and V is TRBV7-2; 7 bases align to TRBD1. CDR3 length equals 15 residues. V gave up 5 bases and J gave up 7 bases; unmatched junction bases: 11. The germline V gene encodes CDR1 SGHTA and CDR2 FQGNSA. CDR3 amino acids: CASSRVTGIANEQFF. Here the CDR3 DNA reads TGTGCCAGCAGCAGAGTGACAGGGATCGCAAATGAGCAGTTCTTC.